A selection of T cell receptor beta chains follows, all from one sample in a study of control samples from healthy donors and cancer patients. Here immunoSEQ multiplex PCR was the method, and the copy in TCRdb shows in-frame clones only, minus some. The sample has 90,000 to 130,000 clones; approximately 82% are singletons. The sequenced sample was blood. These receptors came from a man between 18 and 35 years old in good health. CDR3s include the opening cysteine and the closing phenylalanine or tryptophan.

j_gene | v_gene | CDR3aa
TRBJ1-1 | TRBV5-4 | CASSSGLKNTEAFF
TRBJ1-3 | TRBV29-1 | CSVELTGVSWGNTIYF
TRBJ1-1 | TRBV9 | CASSVDPGGVNTEAFF
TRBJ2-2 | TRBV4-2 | CASSRHATGGANTGELFF
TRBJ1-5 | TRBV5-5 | CASSLEGPRGNQPQHF
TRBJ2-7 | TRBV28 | CASSLGKRGRSYEQYF
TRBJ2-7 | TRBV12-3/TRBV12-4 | CASNPGQGYEQYF
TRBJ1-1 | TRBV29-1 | CSVKRVQGDTEAFF
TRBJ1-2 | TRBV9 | CASSGRRSGYTF
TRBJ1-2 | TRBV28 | CASNPTGYGYTF
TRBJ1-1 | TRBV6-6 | CASSDPSGTEAFF
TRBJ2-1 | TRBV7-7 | CASSLGLAGGKDEQFF
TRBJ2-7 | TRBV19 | CASSIAGGTSSYEQYF
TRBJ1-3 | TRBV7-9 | CASSFTGEGGNTIYF
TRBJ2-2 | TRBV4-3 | CASSQDRAGARAGELFF
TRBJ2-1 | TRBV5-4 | CASSPGGGRPNEQFF
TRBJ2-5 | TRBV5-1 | CASSLLTGGQETQYF
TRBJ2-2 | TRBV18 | CASSPGQGTGELFF
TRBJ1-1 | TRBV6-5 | CASRYRVETEAFF
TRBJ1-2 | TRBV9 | CASTRQGGYTF
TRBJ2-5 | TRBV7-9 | CASSLISEAEEAQYF
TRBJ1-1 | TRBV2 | CASRERQINTEAFF
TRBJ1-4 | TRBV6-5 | CASSPVATNEKLFF
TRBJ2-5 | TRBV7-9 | CASSPEGQQQETQYF
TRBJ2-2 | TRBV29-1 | CSARVSENTGELFF
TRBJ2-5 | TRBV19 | CASSIVGAGFETQYF
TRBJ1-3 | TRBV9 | CASSVGQGLAGNTIYF
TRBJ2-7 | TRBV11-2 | CASSLMTGVSYEQYF
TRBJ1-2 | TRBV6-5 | CASSRTGQFGDGYTF